These 19 T cell receptor beta chains originate from one sample sequenced in a study of shared clonotypes between healthy human individuals. The protocol was immunoSEQ multiplex PCR, while the TCRdb copy is restricted to in-frame clones and leaves out a portion. The data contain about 680,000 clones, 74% of them singletons. The sample comprised memory CD4+ T cells sorted from blood. Sample subset: CD45RA-negative fraction. The receptor set was obtained from a woman in her 30s in good health.

This clone was observed a single time. The rearrangement links TRBV11-2 to TRBJ2-2; no clear D gene. Germline V gene data show CDR1 as SGHAT and CDR2 as FQNNGV. This CDR3 is 15 amino acids long. The germline V and J ends were trimmed by 1 base and 1 base, with 7 bases remaining between them. DNA of the CDR3: TGTGCCAGCAGCTTAGGCTTGTGGAACACCGGGGAGCTGTTTTTT. Translating it yields CASSLGLWNTGELFF.

This clone was seen just once. This chain links TRBV7-9 with TRBJ2-7; no reliable D call. The CDR3 loop spans 16 amino acids. V lost 2 bases to trimming and J lost 5 bases, with 19 bases between them. Per germline, CDR1 SEHNR and CDR2 FQNEAQ (reference sequence). The CDR3 protein is CASSLLFLGVRNEQYF. CDR3 sequence (DNA): TGTGCCAGCAGCTTACTATTCCTAGGAGTCCGGAACGAGCAGTACTTC.

The chain is built from TRBV9 and TRBJ2-5; D ambiguous. The germline V and J ends were trimmed by 0 bases and 2 bases, with 8 bases remaining between them. CDR3 size: 14 residues. Germline V gene sequence: CDR1 SGDLS, CDR2 YYNGEE. CDR3 coding DNA: TGTGCCAGCAGCGTAGGTTTGACTCAAGAGACCCAGTACTTC. This encodes CASSVGLTQETQYF.

The chain recombines TRBV21-1 with TRBJ1-3. TRBV21-1 is a listed pseudogene. The CDR3 is made up of 15 amino acids. The CDR3 reads CASSIGEDSGNTIYF. CDR3 DNA: TGTGCCAGCAGCATTGGAGAGGACTCTGGAAACACCATATATTTT.

V is TRBV28 and J is TRBJ1-5; no definite D call. V lost 6 bases and J lost 1, with 13 bases in between. Germline values: CDR1 MDHEN, CDR2 SYDVKM. The CDR3 length is 15 residues. CDR3 protein: CASSTPGSSNQPQHF. In DNA form, the CDR3 reads TGTGCCAGCAGCACCCCGGGGTCGAGCAATCAGCCCCAGCATTTT.

The rearrangement joins TRBV11-2 to TRBJ2-1; D perhaps matches TRBD2 (7 bases). The CDR3 is 17 residues long. CDR1 and CDR2 from the germline V gene are SGHAT and FQNNGV. V was trimmed by 5 bases and J by 1 base, leaving 18 bases between them. CDR3 coding DNA: TGTGCCAGCAGCCCTCGGGGGGCAGTTTTATCCTACAATGAGCAGTTCTTC. Protein sequence: CASSPRGAVLSYNEQFF.

This clone has just a few counts. The same CDR3 can be traced to other DNA sequences in this sample. The chain employs TRBV27 and TRBJ1-4, with TRBD1 matching over 7 bases. CDR3 length: 15 amino acids. After removal of 9 bases from V and 6 bases from J, the junction contained 13 bases not matched to a gene. CDR1 is MNHEY, CDR2 SMNVEV, per germline (reference sequence). The CDR3 coding sequence is TGTGCCAGTGCCTCCCTCGGGACAGTAGATGAAAAACTGTTTTTT. Translated, it gives CASASLGTVDEKLFF.

This chain connects TRBV11-2 to TRBJ1-3; D not resolved. The CDR3 is 15 residues long. Germline CDR1 and CDR2: SGHAT and FQNNGV. V dropped 0 bases and J dropped 4 bases, with 10 bases sitting between them. The CDR3 DNA is TGTGCCAGCAGCTTAGATTGGACCTTAGGAAACACCATATATTTT. This gives the protein CASSLDWTLGNTIYF.

The chain recombines TRBV5-1 with TRBJ2-2; 14 positions match TRBD2. This CDR3 region has 18 residues. V trimming: 2 bases; J trimming: 5 bases; junction bases outside the gene matches: 8. Per the germline V gene, CDR1 is SGHRS and CDR2 is YFSETQ. The CDR3 here is CASSFRLAGGPDTGELFF. In DNA form, the CDR3 reads TGCGCCAGCAGCTTTCGACTAGCGGGAGGGCCGGATACCGGGGAGCTGTTTTTT.

The V call is TRBV25-1, the J call TRBJ2-1; TRBD1 is a possible D gene (6 bases). V shed 6 bases and J shed 0 bases, with 12 bases lying between them. This CDR3 is 15 amino acids long. Germline-derived CDR1 and CDR2 are MGHDK and SYGVNS. The CDR3 nucleotides read TGTGCCAGCAGCAGGGGCAAGAGCTCCTACAATGAGCAGTTCTTC. It is translated as CASSRGKSSYNEQFF.

This chain links TRBV7-8 with TRBJ2-2; 7 nucleotides match TRBD2. The germline V gene has CDR1 SGHVS and CDR2 FQNEAQ. With V trimmed by 1 base and J by 3 bases, 2 bases remained unmatched. CDR3 size: 15 residues. The CDR3 region is CASSLGLAYTGELFF. Here the CDR3 DNA reads TGTGCCAGCAGCTTAGGACTAGCTTACACCGGGGAGCTGTTTTTT. Complete variable domain (other parts from reference TRBV7-8 and TRBJ2-2): GAGVSQSPRYKVAKRGQDVALRCDPISGHVSLFWYQQALGQGPEFLTYFQNEAQLDKSGLPSDRFFAERPEGSVSTLKIQRTQQEDSAVYLCASSLGLAYTGELFFGEGSRLTVL.

V usage is TRBV7-9 and J usage is TRBJ1-1; D gene ambiguous. Germline V gene sequence: CDR1 SEHNR, CDR2 FQNEAQ (reference sequence). Trimming removed 3 bases at V and 4 bases at J, with 15 bases between. The CDR3 spans 15 residues. CDR3 sequence (DNA): TGTGCCAGCAGCTTCGGTGACTACTCGTCCACTGAAGCTTTCTTT. Protein product: CASSFGDYSSTEAFF.

J is TRBJ2-2 and V is TRBV7-2; 7 nucleotides match TRBD1. This CDR3 comprises 16 residues. V lost 3 bases to trimming and J lost 4 bases; unmatched junction nucleotides: 8. Germline V gene data show CDR1 as SGHTA and CDR2 as FQGNSA. This chain's CDR3 is CASSFFAGTATGELFF. The CDR3 DNA sequence: TGTGCCAGCAGCTTTTTCGCCGGGACAGCCACCGGGGAGCTGTTTTTT.

Of note for this clone: Other nucleotide sequences from this sample produce the same CDR3. The V gene is TRBV4-1, the J gene TRBJ2-1; TRBD2 agrees at 8 bases. V was clipped by 0 bases and J by 4 bases; unmatched bases: 5. Germline CDR1 is MGHRA and CDR2 is YSYEKL. CDR3 length: 16 amino acids. The DNA for the CDR3 is TGCGCCAGCAGCCAAGAGGGGGCTAGCGGGTACAATGAGCAGTTCTTC. Translated, it gives CASSQEGASGYNEQFF.

This clone has ten or more counts. The CDR3 bases are TGCGCCAGCAGCTTGGACGGTGCATCCAACGAGCAGTACTTC. As protein: CASSLDGASNEQYF. The rearrangement links TRBV5-1 to TRBJ2-7, with D uncertain. The germline V and J ends were trimmed by 0 bases and 5 bases, with 12 bases remaining between them. This CDR3 comprises 14 residues. The germline gives CDR1 SGHRS, CDR2 YFSETQ.

The chain couples TRBV10-3 to TRBJ1-2, with 7 bases lining up with TRBD1. Germline CDR1 and CDR2: ENHRY and SYGVKD. The CDR3 loop spans 14 amino acids. Trimming removed 4 bases from V and 5 bases from J; junction bases left unmatched: 7. The CDR3 sequence: CAISGETGTYGYTF. The CDR3 DNA reads as TGTGCCATCAGTGGGGAGACAGGGACTTATGGCTACACCTTC.

There are a few counts of this clone. V usage is TRBV5-1 and J usage is TRBJ1-1, with D perhaps matching TRBD1 (6 bases). CDR1 and CDR2 (germline): SGHRS, YFSETQ. The CDR3 consists of 14 residues. With 4 bases removed from V and 4 bases from J, the gap between germline ends came to 14 bases. The CDR3 region is CASSGQSASTEAFF. Here the CDR3 DNA reads TGCGCCAGCAGCGGACAGTCAGCGAGCACTGAAGCTTTCTTT.

CDR3: CASSLPGGSIAGELFF. The CDR3 coding sequence is TGTGCCAGCAGCTTGCCCGGGGGCAGTATAGCCGGGGAGCTGTTTTTT. The gene calls are TRBV5-4 and TRBJ2-2, with D tentatively TRBD1 or TRBD2 (6 bases each). Between the trimmed V and J ends, which lost 1 base and 6 bases, there was a span of 16 bases. Looked up from germline, CDR1 is SGHNT and CDR2 is YYREEE (reference sequence). The CDR3 spans 16 residues.

CDR3 nucleotide sequence: TGTGCCAGCAGTCCCGGGACACCAAACATTCAGTACTTC. Translation: CASSPGTPNIQYF. The chain employs TRBV6-6 and TRBJ2-4; a possible D gene is TRBD1 (6 bases). Trimming removed 5 bases from V and 6 bases from J, with 11 bases in between. The CDR3 runs 13 residues. Looked up from germline, CDR1 is MNHNY and CDR2 is SVGAGI (reference sequence).